The clone carrying this TCR beta chain occurred a few times. One end of the junction does not line up with germline, which may come from a read error. Germline assignment: CDR1 MDHEN and CDR2 SYDVKM. The CDR3 sequence is 15 residues long. This specimen belongs to a study of regulatory T cells in long-lasting Graves disease. Documented time point: newly diagnosed GD, antithyroid drugs for less than 3 months. Generation of the TCR library employed RNA extracted from PBMCs. Both iRepertoire HTBI primers and Arm-PCR of CDR3 regions were used to build the TCR beta libraries. TCRdb re-called the multiplex PCR reads with MiXCR, one entry per CDR3 protein. Of 400,000 to 500,000 distinct CDR3 sequences listed, 14% are singletons. These data are also associated with another study on T cells in Graves' hyperthyroidism and ophthalmopathy.

The TCR was taken from a woman in her forties or fifties with Graves disease. Sequencing used peripheral blood mononuclear cells (PBMCs), obtained at new diagnosis, from a patient treated with antithyroid drugs. V and J are TRBV28 and TRBJ2-7; 9 nucleotides agree with TRBD2. The CDR3 DNA is TGTGCCAGCAGTTTAGGGACTAGCAGATTCTACGAGCGGTACTTC. Translating gives CASSLGTSRFYERYF.